A single sample is the source of the 30 T cell receptor beta chains below, sequenced in a study of regulatory T cells in long-lasting Graves disease. Sequencing libraries for TCR beta were prepared with iRepertoire HTBI primers and Arm-PCR of CDR3 regions. One entry per CDR3 protein results from TCRdb running MiXCR on the multiplex PCR reads. The sample contains a few hundred thousand distinct CDR3 sequences, roughly 12% of which appear only once. Time point denoted: newly diagnosed GD, antithyroid drugs for less than 3 months. The authors made the TCR library using RNA they extracted from PBMCs. These data were also filed under a second study, of T cells in Graves' hyperthyroidism and ophthalmopathy.

The sequenced sample was peripheral blood mononuclear cells (PBMCs), obtained at new diagnosis, from a patient treated with antithyroid drugs. These receptors were taken from a man aged 25-40 years with Graves disease.

A few counts support this clonotype. This may arise from a read error, as a much more abundant clone is one base away. The CDR3 DNA is TGTGCCAGCAGTTCCCGGGGGGTCTCAGCCTACGAGCAGTACTTC. It codes for CASSSRGVSAYEQYF. V gene TRBV6-2 or TRBV6-3 combines with J gene TRBJ2-7; TRBD2 matches 7 bases. V lost 4 bases to trimming and J lost 2 bases; unmatched junction nucleotides: 8. The CDR3 extends over 15 amino acids. The germline V gene has CDR1 MNHEY and CDR2 SVGEGT.

This clonotype has more than one count but fewer than ten. The gene calls are TRBV5-1 and TRBJ1-2, with unresolved D. The CDR3 runs 15 residues. Germline V gene sequence: CDR1 SGHRS, CDR2 YFSETQ. Trimming removed 4 bases from V and 0 bases from J, with 13 bases in between. The CDR3: CASSSTRLANYGYTF. CDR3 coding DNA: TGCGCCAGCAGCAGTACACGGCTAGCTAACTATGGCTACACCTTC.

This clonotype was counted ten times or more. V and J are TRBV29-1 and TRBJ2-7; a possible D gene is TRBD2 (6 bases). The length of the CDR3 is 14 residues. Trimming removed 4 bases at V and 2 bases at J, with 15 bases between. Germline assignment: CDR1 SQVTM and CDR2 ANQGSEA. The CDR3 region is CSVVLGGLPYEQYF. The CDR3 nucleotides are TGCAGCGTTGTGCTTGGAGGGCTCCCCTACGAGCAGTACTTC.

This clonotype was picked up many times. The chain recombines TRBV27 with TRBJ2-3; 8 nucleotides line up with TRBD1. Losses at the gene ends were 5 bases for V and 8 bases for J; bases not matched to a gene: 15. Germline loops: CDR1 MNHEY, CDR2 SMNVEV (reference sequence). This CDR3 spans 16 amino acids. The CDR3 loop reads CASSTGQGPRWGTQYF. CDR3 nucleotides: TGTGCCAGCAGTACCGGACAGGGACCTCGCTGGGGTACGCAGTATTTT.

As for this clonotype: At one boundary the junction diverges from the germline segment, which might be a read error. This chain links TRBV27 with TRBJ1-6; D is ambiguous. The CDR3 runs to 16 residues. Germline V CDR1 and CDR2: MNHEY, SMNVEV (reference sequence). The CDR3 loop reads CASTRNPATYNPPLHF. CDR3 nucleotides: TGTGCCAGCACCCGCAACCCGGCTACCTATAATCCACCCCTCCACTTT.

This clonotype was seen many times. This sequence joins TRBV5-1 and TRBJ1-2; no firm D call. Per germline, CDR1 SGHRS and CDR2 YFSETQ. V was trimmed by 0 bases and J by 7 bases, leaving 13 bases between them. The CDR3 is 14 amino acids. CDR3 residues: CASSLAPVKFGYTF. CDR3 DNA sequence: TGCGCCAGCAGCTTGGCTCCGGTAAAATTTGGCTACACCTTC.

Many counts were recorded for this clonotype. The chain carries TRBV6-1 and TRBJ1-2, with D possibly matching TRBD1 (5 bases). The CDR3 has 13 residues. Germline V gives CDR1 MNHNS, CDR2 SASEGT. V was clipped by 3 bases and J by 7 bases, with 12 bases between them. CDR3: CASSDRGRPGYTF. The CDR3, as DNA: TGTGCCAGCAGTGATCGGGGACGCCCTGGCTACACCTTC.

Written as DNA, the CDR3 is TGCAGCGTGTCTCGAATCATGAACACTGAAGCTTTCTTT. Translating it yields CSVSRIMNTEAFF. The chain uses TRBV29-1 and TRBJ1-1; D not resolved. This CDR3 contains 13 residues. Germline values: CDR1 SQVTM, CDR2 ANQGSEA. V was trimmed by 6 bases and J by 0 bases, leaving 11 bases between them.

In this sample, this clonotype turned up many times. The chain combines TRBV27 with TRBJ2-2, with 9 bases matching TRBD1. This CDR3 spans 14 amino acids. V trimming: 5 bases; J trimming: 7 bases; junction bases outside the gene matches: 5. Germline loops: CDR1 MNHEY, CDR2 SMNVEV (reference sequence). The CDR3 coding sequence is TGTGCCAGCAGTGCAGGACAGGGGTTCGGGGAGCTGTTTTTT. The encoded protein is CASSAGQGFGELFF.

This clonotype was counted many times. V is TRBV7-9 and J is TRBJ2-5; TRBD1 matches 11 bases. This CDR3 contains 16 residues. Trimming cost V 4 bases and J 1 base; bases outside gene matches: 5. From germline, CDR1 is SEHNR and CDR2 FQNEAQ (reference sequence). The CDR3 DNA is TGTGCCAGCAGCTCCGGGACAGGGGGAATCCAAGAGACCCAGTACTTC. Translation gives CASSSGTGGIQETQYF.

This clonotype was detected only a few times. The chain recombines TRBV4-2 with TRBJ1-3, with D unresolved. CDR1 and CDR2 from the germline V gene are LGHNA and YNFKEQ. The CDR3 runs to 15 residues. V shed 0 bases and J shed 0 bases, with 6 bases lying between them. The chain's CDR3 is CASSQEWTSGNTIYF. In nucleotides, the CDR3 is TGTGCCAGCAGCCAAGAATGGACCTCTGGAAACACCATATATTTT.

The DNA of the CDR3 is TGCAGTGCTACCCTAGCTTCGCGGAACACCGGGGAGCTGTTTTTT. This codes for CSATLASRNTGELFF. The V and J genes are TRBV20-1 and TRBJ2-2; tentative D call: TRBD2 (5 bases). Germline V gives CDR1 DFQATT, CDR2 SNEGSKA (reference sequence). The CDR3 consists of 15 residues. The germline V and J ends were trimmed by 4 bases and 1 base, with 13 bases remaining between them.

This clonotype was observed a few times. The J gene is TRBJ1-2, the V gene TRBV5-1; 7 bases are a match to TRBD1. Germline loops: CDR1 SGHRS, CDR2 YFSETQ. The CDR3 contains 15 residues. Unmatched junction bases numbered 12, after V lost 0 bases and J lost 10 bases. CDR3 protein: CASSLGGTERMDYTF. CDR3 bases: TGCGCCAGCAGCTTGGGGGGGACAGAGCGGATGGACTACACCTTC.

This clonotype was picked up many times. The J gene is TRBJ2-7, the V gene TRBV10-3; the D gene is possibly TRBD2 (7 bases). CDR1 is ENHRY, CDR2 SYGVKD, per germline. Trimming removed 0 bases at V and 3 bases at J, with 9 bases between. The CDR3 runs to 14 residues. CDR3 sequence reads: CAISESGGHYEQYF. DNA for the CDR3: TGTGCCATCAGTGAGTCGGGGGGGCACTACGAGCAGTACTTC.

V usage is TRBV29-1 and J usage is TRBJ1-2; possible D gene TRBD1, 5 bases. V was pared by 4 bases and J by 0 bases, with 12 bases between. Per germline, CDR1 SQVTM and CDR2 ANQGSEA. The CDR3 has 14 amino acids. The CDR3 here is CSVGQGPSNYGYTF. CDR3 DNA: TGCAGCGTTGGGCAGGGACCCTCTAACTATGGCTACACCTTC.

This clonotype occurred many times. The V gene is TRBV5-6, the J gene TRBJ1-2, with a tentative D call TRBD1 (5 bases). Per germline, CDR1 SGHDT and CDR2 YYEEEE. V was clipped by 4 bases and J by 4 bases, with 14 bases between them. The CDR3 has 14 residues. The CDR3 is CASSGDRDVYGYTF. CDR3 coding DNA: TGTGCCAGCAGCGGTGATCGGGACGTCTATGGCTACACCTTC.

Note on this clonotype: The CDR3 does not close with the conserved phenylalanine or tryptophan, likely indicating a read error. The chain joins TRBV30 to TRBJ1-1, with D maybe TRBD1 (6 bases). The CDR3 runs to 13 residues. Deletions cut 1 base from V and 1 base from J, with 7 bases between. Germline-derived CDR1 and CDR2 are GTSNPN and SVGIG (reference sequence). The CDR3 DNA reads as TGTGCCTGGAGTGCGACAGGGAACACTGAAGCTTTCTCT. Its translation: CAWSATGNTEAFS.

The rearrangement joins TRBV15 to TRBJ2-7; D may be TRBD1 (5 bases). Trimming removed 0 bases at V and 3 bases at J, with 9 bases between. The CDR3 runs to 14 residues. From germline, CDR1 is LNHNV and CDR2 YYDKDF (reference sequence). In DNA, the CDR3 is TGTGCCACCAGCAGAGAGACAGCAAACTACGAGCAGTACTTC. The encoded protein is CATSRETANYEQYF.

Notes on this clonotype: This clone may be a read error of a much larger clone one base away. This chain uses TRBV10-1 with TRBJ2-2, with 7 bases fitting TRBD1. Germline values: CDR1 WNHNN, CDR2 SYGVQD (reference sequence). V gave up 2 bases and J gave up 3 bases; unmatched junction bases: 3. There are 15 residues in the CDR3. CDR3 sequence: CASSEGTADTGELFF. The CDR3 DNA reads TGCGCCAGCAGTGAGGGGACAGCGGACACCGGGGAGCTGTTTTTT.

The table lists this clonotype with many counts. V and J are TRBV5-8 and TRBJ1-2; 7 bases are shared with TRBD1. The CDR3 runs 14 residues. The V gene's germline CDR1 is SGHTS and CDR2 YDEGEE. Trimming cost V 4 bases and J 4 bases; bases outside gene matches: 7. The CDR3, as DNA: TGTGCCAGCAGCCTGGGGCAGGGGGTCTATGGCTACACCTTC. Its translation is CASSLGQGVYGYTF.

This chain links TRBV24-1 with TRBJ2-1, with a tentative D call TRBD2 (5 bases). V dropped 4 bases and J dropped 0 bases, with 18 bases sitting between them. The germline V gene encodes CDR1 KGHDR and CDR2 SFDVKD. The CDR3 runs to 18 residues. CDR3 region: CATSDSVASRSSYNEQFF. DNA for the CDR3: TGTGCCACCAGTGACTCGGTGGCTAGCCGGAGCTCCTACAATGAGCAGTTCTTC.

This clonotype was recorded at least ten times. The chain uses TRBV12-3 or TRBV12-4 and TRBJ2-5, with D possibly matching TRBD2 (6 bases). V lost 5 bases to trimming and J lost 4 bases, with 14 bases between them. This CDR3 is built from 14 residues. CDR3 nucleotides: TGTGCCAGCAGTCTAATGACTAGGGCAGAGACCCAGTACTTC. It yields the protein CASSLMTRAETQYF.

As regards this clonotype: The junction departs from the called germline gene at one end, perhaps through a read error. The genes are TRBV29-1 and TRBJ2-3, with D perhaps TRBD2 (5 bases). Germline CDR1 is SQVTM and CDR2 is ANQGSEA. The CDR3 has 9 amino acids. The CDR3 region is CSADGMGSF. The CDR3 nucleotides are TGCAGCGCCGACGGAATGGGGAGTTTT.

Many counts were recorded for this clonotype. The J gene is TRBJ2-1, the V gene TRBV20-1, with TRBD2 matching 7 bases. CDR3 size: 15 residues. V lost 3 bases to trimming and J lost 3 bases; unmatched junction nucleotides: 8. Per the germline V gene, CDR1 is DFQATT and CDR2 is SNEGSKA (reference sequence). The CDR3 nucleotides are TGCAGTGCTAGCCCACCGGGAGGAGGCTACAATGAGCAGTTCTTC. It translates to CSASPPGGGYNEQFF.

A remark on this clonotype: It may be a read error: a sequence one base away is much more abundant. V gene TRBV27 combines with J gene TRBJ2-2; D may be TRBD2 (6 bases). CDR3 size: 13 residues. Looked up from germline, CDR1 is MNHEY and CDR2 is SMNVEV (reference sequence). The CDR3 DNA follows: TGTGCCAGCAGTTTTAGTTGGGGCGGGAAGCTGTTTTTT. As protein: CASSFSWGGKLFF.

This clonotype was recorded at least ten times. This chain links TRBV12-3 or TRBV12-4 with TRBJ1-1; tentative D call: TRBD1 (6 bases). The V gene lost 6 bases and the J gene lost 4 bases, with 12 bases spanning the gap. This CDR3 has 13 residues. This CDR3 reads CASRPTGGTEAFF. The CDR3 region has the DNA TGTGCCAGCAGACCGACAGGTGGCACTGAAGCTTTCTTT.

The CDR3 protein is CASSDRGPGTQYF. DNA of the CDR3: TGCGCCAGCAGTGACAGGGGGCCAGGGACCCAGTACTTC. The chain has TRBV10-2 and TRBJ2-5, with 8 bases aligning to TRBD1. Per the germline V gene, CDR1 is WSHSY and CDR2 is SAAADI. Germline trimming cut 3 bases from V and 7 bases from J; bases unmatched to any gene: 4. This CDR3 contains 13 residues.

The table lists this clonotype with a few counts. The chain has TRBV5-5 and TRBJ2-4; D possibly corresponds to TRBD2 (5 bases). Trimming shortened V by 0 bases and J by 8 bases, and 15 bases separated the two germline ends. The CDR3 has 15 amino acids. From germline, CDR1 is SGHKS and CDR2 YYEKEE (reference sequence). The CDR3 nucleotides read TGTGCCAGCAGCTTGGTAAAGCTAACTAGGGACATTCAGTACTTC. The encoded protein is CASSLVKLTRDIQYF.

The chain's CDR3 is CASRGPPAPGQGRYEQYF. The CDR3 coding sequence is TGTGCCAGCAGGGGGCCCCCAGCGCCGGGACAGGGGCGCTACGAGCAGTACTTC. The chain joins TRBV6-1 to TRBJ2-7, with 10 bases that match TRBD1. V lost 6 bases and J lost 3; bases outside the gene matches: 17. The CDR3 extends over 18 amino acids. Per germline, CDR1 MNHNS and CDR2 SASEGT.

This clonotype has just a few counts. The chain combines TRBV27 with TRBJ2-2, with D perhaps given as TRBD1 or TRBD2 (5 bases each). The CDR3 is 14 residues long. The V and J ends lost 4 bases and 4 bases respectively, with 10 bases between them. Germline values: CDR1 MNHEY, CDR2 SMNVEV (reference sequence). DNA of the CDR3: TGTGCCAGCAGTTGGTCCGGGACCACCGGGGAGCTGTTTTTT. Translated, it gives CASSWSGTTGELFF.